The 31 T cell receptor beta chains below all came from one sample that was sequenced in a study of T cells in Graves' hyperthyroidism and ophthalmopathy. From RNA transcripts, TCR beta CDR3 regions were amplified. Using the HTBI primer set, a first-round RT-PCR was run on the TCR CDR3. Via MiXCR, TCRdb re-called the multiplex PCR reads, giving one row per CDR3 protein. The sample lists approximately 500,000 distinct CDR3 sequences, around 46% occurring once. Sequencing input: peripheral blood or thyroid tissue (not recorded which). Receptors were obtained from a woman aged 18 to 35 with Graves' hyperthyroidism.

The V gene is TRBV24-1, the J gene TRBJ1-1; D gene unclear. This CDR3 has 13 amino acids. V lost 7 bases, J lost 5 bases, and 13 bases lay in between. Germline CDR1 reads KGHDR; CDR2 reads SFDVKD. CDR3 region: CATSYPSRTEAFF. The CDR3 region has the DNA TGTGCCACCAGCTACCCTTCAAGGACTGAAGCTTTCTTT.

The sample holds many counts of this clonotype. This chain joins TRBV7-9 and TRBJ2-7; 10 bases fit TRBD2. V dropped 5 bases and J dropped 4; count of bases not matched to a gene: 8. Germline V gene lookup returns CDR1 SEHNR and CDR2 FQNEAQ (reference sequence). The CDR3 consists of 15 residues. The CDR3 protein is CASSEDGLAAYEQYF. CDR3 nucleotides: TGTGCCAGCAGCGAGGACGGACTAGCGGCATACGAGCAGTACTTC.

This clonotype has a handful of counts. The CDR3 protein is CASSPPGRTIAQYF. The CDR3 bases are TGTGCCAGCTCACCACCGGGACGGACTATCGCGCAGTACTTC. The rearrangement joins TRBV18 to TRBJ2-7, with a tentative D call TRBD2 (6 bases). Per germline, CDR1 KGHSH and CDR2 LQKENI. V was cut by 0 bases and J by 9 bases, with 15 bases left in between. The CDR3 consists of 14 residues.

This clonotype was observed many times. This rearrangement joins TRBV5-1 to TRBJ2-7, with D maybe TRBD1 (6 bases). Trimming pared 4 bases from V and 6 bases from J, leaving 17 bases between. Germline CDR1 SGHRS, CDR2 YFSETQ. The CDR3 length is 14 residues. CDR3: CASSLGLQGGEQYF. CDR3 nucleotide sequence: TGCGCCAGCAGCCTAGGACTCCAAGGGGGCGAGCAGTACTTC.

This clonotype was seen at least ten times. The chain employs TRBV6-5 and TRBJ1-5, with D possibly TRBD1 on 6 matching bases. The CDR3 has 15 residues. The V and J ends lost 4 bases and 7 bases respectively, with 17 bases between them. Germline V gives CDR1 MNHEY, CDR2 SVGAGI. CDR3 coding DNA: TGTGCCAGCAGTTCGCCGGAGGGGGTAGGGCAGCCCCAGCATTTT. Its translation: CASSSPEGVGQPQHF.

In this sample, this clonotype turned up many times. The CDR3 region is CASSQDPAGGYDEQYF. The CDR3 region has the DNA TGCGCCAGCAGCCAAGATCCGGCAGGGGGGTACGACGAGCAGTACTTC. This rearrangement joins TRBV4-3 to TRBJ2-7; possibly TRBD1 for D (7 bases). The CDR3 sequence is 16 residues long. Trimming took off 0 bases at V and 5 bases at J, with 17 bases between the two ends. The V gene's germline CDR1 is LGHNA and CDR2 YSLEER.

This clonotype has a count of ten or more. The chain links TRBV2 to TRBJ2-7; D not resolved. This CDR3 region has 13 residues. V lost 2 bases and J lost 3, with 8 bases in between. The V gene's germline CDR1 is SNHLY and CDR2 FYNNEI. Here the CDR3 reads CASSERSVYEQYF. As DNA, the CDR3 is TGTGCCAGCAGTGAAAGGAGCGTCTACGAGCAGTACTTC.

Concerning this clonotype itself: No conserved phenylalanine or tryptophan ends this CDR3, so it is likely a read error. This chain connects TRBV6-1 to TRBJ1-2; 7 bases are a match to TRBD1. Losses at the gene ends were 5 bases for V and 5 bases for J; bases not matched to a gene: 11. The length of the CDR3 is 15 residues. The germline gives CDR1 MNHNS, CDR2 SASEGT. The CDR3 sequence: CASSLSLDRAYGYTL. The CDR3 coding sequence is TGTGCCAGCAGTCTCTCCCTCGACAGGGCATATGGCTACACCTTA.

The sample holds many counts of this clonotype. This chain uses TRBV12-5 with TRBJ2-7; TRBD1 or TRBD2 may be the D gene (5 bases each). The ends were cut back, 1 base at V and 0 bases at J, with 16 bases in the middle. CDR1 is LGHNT and CDR2 is FRNRAP in the germline V gene. This CDR3 has 17 amino acids. DNA of the CDR3: TGTGCTAGTGGTTTGGCCCCCGGGACGGAGAGCTCCTACGAGCAGTACTTC. Its protein product is CASGLAPGTESSYEQYF.

Here the CDR3 DNA reads TGTGCCAGCAGCTCCGGGACAACCGGGGAGCTGTTTTTT. Amino acids: CASSSGTTGELFF. V gene TRBV7-9 combines with J gene TRBJ2-2; a possible D gene is TRBD1 (6 bases). V lost 4 bases and J lost 5, with 8 bases in between. Looked up from germline, CDR1 is SEHNR and CDR2 is FQNEAQ (reference sequence). This CDR3 contains 13 residues.

Notes on this clonotype: Possible read error: a much larger clone is one base away. This sequence joins TRBV12-3 or TRBV12-4 and TRBJ2-5; TRBD2 matches at 9 bases. This CDR3 comprises 14 residues. CDR3 coding DNA: TGTGCCTGCAGTTATCGCAGCGGGGGGGAGACCCAGTACTTC. Translating it yields CACSYRSGGETQYF.

This rearrangement joins TRBV29-1 to TRBJ2-7, with a weak D call TRBD1 (6 bases). This CDR3 spans 12 amino acids. In germline, CDR1 is SQVTM, CDR2 ANQGSEA. The V end lost 7 bases, the J end lost 7 bases, and 17 bases lay between the germline ends. The CDR3 coding sequence is TGCAGCGGGCCGACAGGAATGGGGGAGCAGTACTTC. It is translated as CSGPTGMGEQYF.

This chain links TRBV20-1 with TRBJ2-7; 8 bases line up with TRBD1. The ends lost 8 bases at V and 3 bases at J; junction bases unmatched: 6. CDR1 DFQATT and CDR2 SNEGSKA come from the germline V gene (reference sequence). The CDR3 sequence is 12 residues long. Here the CDR3 reads CSLRTGRYEQYF. Here the CDR3 DNA reads TGCAGTTTAAGGACAGGGCGCTACGAGCAGTACTTC.

The V gene is TRBV9, the J gene TRBJ1-3, with D unclear. The CDR3 contains 12 residues. Looked up from germline, CDR1 is SGDLS and CDR2 is YYNGEE. The V end lost 0 bases, the J end lost 8 bases, and 6 bases lay between the germline ends. The CDR3 protein is CASSVDGYTIYF. Here the CDR3 DNA reads TGTGCCAGCAGCGTAGACGGGTACACCATATATTTT.

V is TRBV29-1 and J is TRBJ2-7; D may be TRBD1 (5 bases). The CDR3 has 12 amino acids. V was cut by 5 bases and J by 6 bases, with 14 bases left in between. Germline values: CDR1 SQVTM, CDR2 ANQGSEA. The CDR3 here is CSVQDMGSEQYF. Written as DNA, the CDR3 is TGCAGCGTTCAGGACATGGGCTCCGAGCAGTACTTC.

In DNA form, the CDR3 reads TGTGCCAGCAGTTTTGGGGGGCGCCCCTACGAGCAGTACTTC. Translated, it gives CASSFGGRPYEQYF. The genes are TRBV12-3 or TRBV12-4 and TRBJ2-7, with D perhaps given as TRBD1 or TRBD2 (6 bases each). The CDR3 sequence is 14 residues long. Trimming removed 3 bases from V and 2 bases from J, with 11 bases in between.

This clonotype has at least ten counts. Sequence at one end of the junction differs from germline and may be a read error. This chain links TRBV7-7 with TRBJ2-7; tentative D call: TRBD2 (6 bases). Germline V lookup: CDR1 SSHAT, CDR2 FNYEAQ (reference sequence). This CDR3 comprises 15 residues. DNA of the CDR3: TGTGCTAGCAGCTTAGGTGTGACTAGTGACTACGAGCAGTACTTC. Residues: CASSLGVTSDYEQYF.

This clonotype showed up many times. The J gene is TRBJ1-1, the V gene TRBV13, with TRBD1 matching 7 bases. The V gene's germline CDR1 is PRHDT and CDR2 FYEKMQ (reference sequence). V was pared by 5 bases and J by 0 bases, with 6 bases of the junction left unmatched. This CDR3 comprises 15 residues. CDR3: CASSKGQAMNTEAFF. CDR3 bases: TGTGCCAGCAGCAAAGGACAGGCGATGAACACTGAAGCTTTCTTT.

The chain recombines TRBV29-1 with TRBJ1-1, with TRBD1 as a possible D gene (6 bases). Looked up from germline, CDR1 is SQVTM and CDR2 is ANQGSEA. This CDR3 is built from 10 residues. The V gene lost 8 bases and the J gene lost 7 bases, with 11 bases spanning the gap. The CDR3 loop is CSLEGGEAFF. CDR3 in DNA: TGCAGCTTAGAAGGGGGTGAAGCTTTCTTT.

The rearrangement joins TRBV6-2 or TRBV6-3 to TRBJ1-1, with 9 bases lining up with TRBD1. V lost 3 bases and J lost 4; bases outside the gene matches: 3. Germline loops: CDR1 MNHEY, CDR2 SVGEGT. The CDR3 is 14 residues long. Here the CDR3 DNA reads TGTGCCAGCAGTTATGTGACAGGGGGCACTGAAGCTTTCTTT. Translation gives CASSYVTGGTEAFF.

This clonotype was recorded at least ten times. The chain uses TRBV10-3 and TRBJ1-2; D not resolved. V was cut by 4 bases and J by 2 bases, with 5 bases left in between. The CDR3 is 12 amino acids. Germline V gene lookup returns CDR1 ENHRY and CDR2 SYGVKD. This chain's CDR3 is CAISADNYGYTF. CDR3 in DNA: TGTGCCATCAGTGCGGACAACTATGGCTACACCTTC.

This clonotype has ten or more counts. The chain joins TRBV19 to TRBJ1-5; TRBD1 matches 9 bases. The length of the CDR3 is 14 residues. Germline CDR1 LNHDA, CDR2 SQIVND (reference sequence). The ends lost 5 bases at V and 4 bases at J; junction bases unmatched: 3. In DNA, the CDR3 is TGTGCCAGTAGTGGGACAGGGACAAATCAGCCCCAGCATTTT. Translating it yields CASSGTGTNQPQHF. The full variable domain, in which reference TRBV19 and TRBJ1-5 provide the parts outside the CDR3, is DGGITQSPKYLFRKEGQNVTLSCEQNLNHDAMYWYRQDPGQGLRLIYYSQIVNDFQKGDIAEGYSVSREKKESFPLTVTSAQKNPTAFYLCASSGTGTNQPQHFGDGTRLSIL.

This clonotype was detected ten times or more. The J gene is TRBJ1-5, the V gene TRBV10-2; 7 bases match TRBD1. The V and J ends lost 5 bases and 6 bases, in that order; junction bases with no gene match: 10. The CDR3 length is 15 residues. Germline V CDR1 and CDR2: WSHSY, SAAADI. The CDR3 region has the DNA TGCGCCAGCAGTAACAGGGGACGTCACGTTCAGCCCCAGCATTTT. This codes for CASSNRGRHVQPQHF.

Many counts were recorded for this clonotype. The V and J genes are TRBV29-1 and TRBJ2-2; 8 bases are shared with TRBD1. CDR3 length equals 12 residues. Germline-derived CDR1 and CDR2 are SQVTM and ANQGSEA. After removal of 7 bases from V and 7 bases from J, the junction contained 5 bases not matched to a gene. In nucleotides, the CDR3 is TGCAGCGCTGGACAGGGTGGCGGGGAGCTGTTTTTT. Its protein is CSAGQGGGELFF.

CDR3 coding DNA: TGTGCCAGCAGACCAAAAGGATTGTGGGATGAAAAACTGTTTTTT. This encodes CASRPKGLWDEKLFF. This chain uses TRBV28 with TRBJ1-4; D unresolved. V lost 6 bases and J 6 bases, leaving 17 bases between the germline ends. Germline V gene data show CDR1 as MDHEN and CDR2 as SYDVKM. The CDR3 sequence is 15 residues long.

This clonotype has a handful of counts. The chain carries TRBV5-1 and TRBJ2-5, with unresolved D. The germline CDR1 and CDR2 sequences are SGHRS and YFSETQ. This CDR3 has 11 amino acids. Trimming took 7 bases from V and 0 from J, leaving 4 bases between them. The CDR3 bases are TGCGCCAGCGCTAACCAAGAGACCCAGTACTTC. Translation gives CASANQETQYF.

Notes on this clonotype: This may be a read error: a much more frequent sequence differs by one nucleotide. V and J are TRBV11-2 and TRBJ2-7; D ambiguous. The germline CDR1 and CDR2 sequences are SGHAT and FQNNGV. This CDR3 contains 14 residues. V was clipped by 3 bases and J by 3 bases, with 12 bases between them. The CDR3 protein is CASSLAAAGYEQYF. CDR3 nucleotides: TGTGCCAGCAGCTTGGCGGCAGCAGGCTACGAGCAGTACTTC.

This clonotype was counted many times. The chain recombines TRBV18 with TRBJ2-7; tentatively, D is TRBD2 (7 bases). V lost 6 bases to trimming and J lost 3 bases, with 9 bases between them. Germline CDR1 and CDR2: KGHSH and LQKENI. The CDR3 has 12 amino acids. CDR3 region: CASSGGRYEQYF. The CDR3, as DNA: TGTGCCAGCTCGGGGGGGCGCTACGAGCAGTACTTC.

This clonotype was observed a few times. This CDR3 is CASSLNFGTGTGELFF. CDR3 DNA sequence: TGTGCCAGCAGCTTAAATTTCGGGACAGGGACCGGGGAGCTGTTTTTT. The chain is built from TRBV2 and TRBJ2-2, with TRBD1 matching 9 bases. The ends lost 6 bases at V and 5 bases at J; junction bases unmatched: 10. Germline CDR1 reads SNHLY; CDR2 reads FYNNEI. CDR3 length: 16 amino acids.

This chain connects TRBV7-8 to TRBJ1-1; 7 nucleotides align to TRBD1. The trim removed 5 bases at V and 1 base at J, leaving 13 bases unmatched. The germline gives CDR1 SGHVS, CDR2 FQNEAQ. The CDR3 spans 17 residues. CDR3 DNA sequence: TGTGCCAGCAGCGGCAGAAATCCGGGACAGCAGAACACTGAAGCTTTCTTT. Its protein product is CASSGRNPGQQNTEAFF.

This clonotype was counted many times. The V call is TRBV20-1, the J call TRBJ2-5, with 10 bases identical to TRBD2. Germline CDR1 reads DFQATT; CDR2 reads SNEGSKA (reference sequence). The CDR3 is 14 amino acids. The ends lost 0 bases at V and 4 bases at J; junction bases unmatched: 2. CDR3 nucleotides: TGCAGTGCTAGAGACACTAGCGGGATAGAGACCCAGTACTTC. Protein product: CSARDTSGIETQYF.